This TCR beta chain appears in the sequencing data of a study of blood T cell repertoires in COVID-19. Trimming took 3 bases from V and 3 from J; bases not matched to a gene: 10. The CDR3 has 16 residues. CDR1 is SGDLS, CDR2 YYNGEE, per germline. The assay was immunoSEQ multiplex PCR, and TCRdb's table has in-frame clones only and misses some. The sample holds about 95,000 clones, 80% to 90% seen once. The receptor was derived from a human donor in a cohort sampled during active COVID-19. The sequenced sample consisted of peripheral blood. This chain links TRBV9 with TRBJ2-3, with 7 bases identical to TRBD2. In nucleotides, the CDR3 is TGTGCCAGCAGCGCGAGGACTAGAGCGGTAACAGATACGCAGTATTTT. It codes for CASSARTRAVTDTQYF.